A few counts support the clone carrying this T cell receptor beta chain. The source of the sample is a study of cytomegalovirus exposure and HLA in healthy donors. With 60 Vbeta and 13 Jbeta primers, the PCR was carried out. Sequencing was performed with immunoSEQ multiplex PCR; in TCRdb, only in-frame clones are kept and a portion is missing. Of roughly 280,000 clones in the sample, about 66% were seen once. Germline assignment: CDR1 MNHNY and CDR2 SVGAGI (reference sequence). The ends were cut back, 0 bases at V and 5 bases at J, with 10 bases in the middle. This CDR3 comprises 15 residues. The genes are TRBV6-6 and TRBJ2-2; D may be TRBD1 (6 bases). This receptor was identified in a female donor in good health and CMV-seronegative. The sequencing sample was made of PBMCs. CDR3 bases: TGTGCCAGCAGTTACTCGGACAGTCCTACCGGGGAGCTGTTTTTT. Translating gives CASSYSDSPTGELFF.